The present TCR beta chain was sequenced within a study of response to subunit inactivated influenza vaccine. The study's findings and limits: The authors put forward the suggestion that each seasonal influenza vaccination may bring in only a limited number of new T cells.

Looked up from germline, CDR1 is DFQATT and CDR2 is SNEGSKA (reference sequence). The CDR3 spans 15 residues. V lost 5 bases and J lost 0; bases outside the gene matches: 4. This clonotype turned up a few times. The antigen is undetermined. From the RT-PCR reads, TCRdb called clonotypes with MiXCR, one entry per CDR3 protein. This sample has 490,000 or so distinct CDR3 sequences, with roughly 8.2% found just once. The source material was PBMCs from blood, sampled 23 months after vaccination. The receptor was derived from a man aged 50-75 years who received an inactivated influenza vaccine. The rearrangement uses TRBV20-1 and TRBJ1-6; TRBD1 aligns across 7 bases. CDR3 protein: CSAPGQRSYNSPLHF. The CDR3 DNA reads TGCAGTGCTCCGGGACAGCGCTCCTATAATTCACCCCTCCACTTT.